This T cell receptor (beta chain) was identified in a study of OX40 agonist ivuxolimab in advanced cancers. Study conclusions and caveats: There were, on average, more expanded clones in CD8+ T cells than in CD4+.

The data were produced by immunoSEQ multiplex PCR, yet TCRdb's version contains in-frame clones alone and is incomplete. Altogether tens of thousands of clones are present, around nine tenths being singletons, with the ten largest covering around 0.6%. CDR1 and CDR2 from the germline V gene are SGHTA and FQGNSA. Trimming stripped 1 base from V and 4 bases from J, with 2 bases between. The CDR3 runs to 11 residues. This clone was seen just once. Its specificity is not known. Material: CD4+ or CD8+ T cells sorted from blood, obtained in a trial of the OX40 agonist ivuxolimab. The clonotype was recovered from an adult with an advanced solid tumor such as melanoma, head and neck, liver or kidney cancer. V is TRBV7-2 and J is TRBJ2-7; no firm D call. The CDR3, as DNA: TGTGCCAGCAGCTTAGTGTACGAGCAGTACTTC. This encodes CASSLVYEQYF.